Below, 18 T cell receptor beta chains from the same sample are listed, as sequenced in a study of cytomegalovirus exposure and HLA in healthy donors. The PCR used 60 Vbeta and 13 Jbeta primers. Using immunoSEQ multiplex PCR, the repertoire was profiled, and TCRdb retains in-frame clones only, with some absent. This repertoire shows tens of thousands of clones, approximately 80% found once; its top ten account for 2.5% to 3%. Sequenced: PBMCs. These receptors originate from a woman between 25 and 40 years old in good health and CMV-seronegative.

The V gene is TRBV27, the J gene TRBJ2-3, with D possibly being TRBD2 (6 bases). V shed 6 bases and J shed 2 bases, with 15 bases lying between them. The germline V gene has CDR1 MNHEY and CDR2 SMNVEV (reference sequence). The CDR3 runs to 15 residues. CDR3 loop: CASSLLQDYTDTQYF. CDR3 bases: TGTGCCAGCAGCTTACTCCAGGACTACACAGATACGCAGTATTTT.

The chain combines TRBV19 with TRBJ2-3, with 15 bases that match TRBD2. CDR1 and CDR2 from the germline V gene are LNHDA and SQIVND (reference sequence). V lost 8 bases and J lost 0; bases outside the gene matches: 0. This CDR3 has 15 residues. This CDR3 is CASGTSGGSTDTQYF. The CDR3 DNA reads TGTGCCAGTGGGACTAGCGGGGGGAGCACAGATACGCAGTATTTT.

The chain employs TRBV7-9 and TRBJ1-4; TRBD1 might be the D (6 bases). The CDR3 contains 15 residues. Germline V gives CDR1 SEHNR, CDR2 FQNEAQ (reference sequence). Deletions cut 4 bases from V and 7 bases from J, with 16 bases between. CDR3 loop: CASSYGQFPSEKLFF. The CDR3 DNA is TGTGCCAGCAGCTACGGACAGTTTCCTAGTGAAAAACTGTTTTTT.

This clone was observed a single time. This chain's CDR3 is CASSLTGTGNTEAFF. CDR3 DNA sequence: TGTGCCAGTAGTTTAACCGGGACAGGGAACACTGAAGCTTTCTTT. This sequence joins TRBV19 and TRBJ1-1; 8 bases match TRBD1. With V trimmed by 5 bases and J by 1 base, 6 bases remained unmatched. The CDR3 loop spans 15 amino acids. Germline CDR1 LNHDA, CDR2 SQIVND (reference sequence).

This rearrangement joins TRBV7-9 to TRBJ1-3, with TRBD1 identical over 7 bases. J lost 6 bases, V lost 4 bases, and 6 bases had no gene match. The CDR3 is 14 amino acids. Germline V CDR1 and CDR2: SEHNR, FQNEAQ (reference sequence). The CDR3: CASSSSGTANTIYF. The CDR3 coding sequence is TGTGCCAGCAGCTCCTCCGGGACAGCAAACACCATATATTTT.

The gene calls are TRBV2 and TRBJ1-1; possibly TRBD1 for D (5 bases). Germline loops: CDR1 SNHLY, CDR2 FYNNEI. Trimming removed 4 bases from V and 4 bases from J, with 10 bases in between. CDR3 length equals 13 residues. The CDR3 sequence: CASSVGEVTEAFF. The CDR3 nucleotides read TGTGCCAGCAGTGTGGGGGAGGTCACTGAAGCTTTCTTT. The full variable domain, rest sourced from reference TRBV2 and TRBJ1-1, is EPEVTQTPSHQVTQMGQEVILRCVPISNHLYFYWYRQILGQKVEFLVSFYNNEISEKSEIFDDQFSVERPDGSNFTLKIRSTKLEDSAMYFCASSVGEVTEAFFGQGTRLTVV.

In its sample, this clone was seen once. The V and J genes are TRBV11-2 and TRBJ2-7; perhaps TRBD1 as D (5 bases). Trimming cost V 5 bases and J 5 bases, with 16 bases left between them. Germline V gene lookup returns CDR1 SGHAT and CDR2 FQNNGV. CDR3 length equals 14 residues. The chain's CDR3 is CASSTSDSPDEQYF. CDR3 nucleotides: TGTGCCAGCAGCACCTCCGACAGTCCGGACGAGCAGTACTTC.

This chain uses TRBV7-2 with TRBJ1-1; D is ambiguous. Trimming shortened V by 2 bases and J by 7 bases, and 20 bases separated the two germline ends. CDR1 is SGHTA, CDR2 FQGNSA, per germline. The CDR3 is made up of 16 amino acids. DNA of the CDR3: TGTGCCAGCAGCTTATCGGCGGGCGGTGGTCGAAGTGAAGCTTTCTTT. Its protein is CASSLSAGGGRSEAFF.

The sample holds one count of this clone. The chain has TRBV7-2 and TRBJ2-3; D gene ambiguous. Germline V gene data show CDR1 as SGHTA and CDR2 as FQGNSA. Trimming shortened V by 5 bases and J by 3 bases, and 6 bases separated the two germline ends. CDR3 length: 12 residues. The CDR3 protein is CASSPSTDTQYF. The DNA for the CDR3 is TGTGCCAGCAGCCCCAGTACAGATACGCAGTATTTT.

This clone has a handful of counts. CDR3 protein: CASSFRGGDETQYF. The CDR3 DNA is TGTGCCAGCAGCTTCCGGGGGGGCGACGAAACGCAGTATTTT. The chain links TRBV7-2 to TRBJ2-3; 8 nucleotides align to TRBD2. J gave up 9 bases and V 3 bases, and 8 bases lay outside the gene matches. From germline, CDR1 is SGHTA and CDR2 FQGNSA. CDR3 size: 14 residues.

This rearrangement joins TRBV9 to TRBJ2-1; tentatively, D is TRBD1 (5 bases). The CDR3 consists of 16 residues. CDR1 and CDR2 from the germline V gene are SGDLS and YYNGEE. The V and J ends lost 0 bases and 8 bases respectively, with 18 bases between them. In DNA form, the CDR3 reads TGTGCCAGCAGCGTAGAAATTGGGCAGGGTTTAGATGAGCAGTTCTTC. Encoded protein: CASSVEIGQGLDEQFF. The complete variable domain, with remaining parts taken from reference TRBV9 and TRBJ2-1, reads DSGVTQTPKHLITATGQRVTLRCSPRSGDLSVYWYQQSLDQGLQFLIQYYNGEERAKGNILERFSAQQFPDLHSELNLSSLELGDSALYFCASSVEIGQGLDEQFFGPGTRLTVL.

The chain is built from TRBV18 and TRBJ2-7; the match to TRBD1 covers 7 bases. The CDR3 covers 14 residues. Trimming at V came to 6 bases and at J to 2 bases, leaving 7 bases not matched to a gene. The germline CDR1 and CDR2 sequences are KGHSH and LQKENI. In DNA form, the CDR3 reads TGTGCCAGCTCTCCGGACAGGCCAACCTACGAGCAGTACTTC. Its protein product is CASSPDRPTYEQYF. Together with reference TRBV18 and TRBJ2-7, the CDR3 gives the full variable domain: NAGVMQNPRHLVRRRGQEARLRCSPMKGHSHVYWYRQLPEEGLKFMVYLQKENIIDESGMPKERFSAEFPKEGPSILRIQQVVRGDSAAYFCASSPDRPTYEQYFGPGTRLTVT.

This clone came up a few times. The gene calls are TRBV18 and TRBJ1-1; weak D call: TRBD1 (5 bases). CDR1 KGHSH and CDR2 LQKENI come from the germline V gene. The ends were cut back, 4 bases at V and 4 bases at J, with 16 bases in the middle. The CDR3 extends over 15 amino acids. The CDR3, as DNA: TGTGCCAGCTCACACCTGGACACGTCGGGCACTGAAGCTTTCTTT. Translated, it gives CASSHLDTSGTEAFF.

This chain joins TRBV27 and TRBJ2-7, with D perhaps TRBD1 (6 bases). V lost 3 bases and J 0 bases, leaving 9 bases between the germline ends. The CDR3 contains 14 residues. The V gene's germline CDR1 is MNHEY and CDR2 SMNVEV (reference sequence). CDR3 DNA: TGTGCCAGCAGTTTTAACAGGGTCTCCTACGAGCAGTACTTC. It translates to CASSFNRVSYEQYF.

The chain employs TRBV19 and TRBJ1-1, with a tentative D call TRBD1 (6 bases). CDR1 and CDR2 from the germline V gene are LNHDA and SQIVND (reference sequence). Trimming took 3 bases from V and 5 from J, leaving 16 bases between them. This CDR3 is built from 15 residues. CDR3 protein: CASSMGGASKTEAFF. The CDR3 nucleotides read TGTGCCAGTAGTATGGGGGGGGCAAGTAAGACTGAAGCTTTCTTT.

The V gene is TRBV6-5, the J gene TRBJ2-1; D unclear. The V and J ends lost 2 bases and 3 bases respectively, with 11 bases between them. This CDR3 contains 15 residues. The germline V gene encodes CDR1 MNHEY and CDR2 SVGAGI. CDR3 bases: TGTGCCAGCAGTTACAGTGGAGTGTACTACAATGAGCAGTTCTTC. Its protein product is CASSYSGVYYNEQFF.

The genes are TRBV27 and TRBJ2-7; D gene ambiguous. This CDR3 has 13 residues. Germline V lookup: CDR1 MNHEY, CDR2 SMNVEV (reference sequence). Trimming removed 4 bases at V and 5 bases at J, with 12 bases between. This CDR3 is CASSSRLTHEQYF. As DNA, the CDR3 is TGTGCCAGCAGTTCCCGACTTACCCACGAGCAGTACTTC.

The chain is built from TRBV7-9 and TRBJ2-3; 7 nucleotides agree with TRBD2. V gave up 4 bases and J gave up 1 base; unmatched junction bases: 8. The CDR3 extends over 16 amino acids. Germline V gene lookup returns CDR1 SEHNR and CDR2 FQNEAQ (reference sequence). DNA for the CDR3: TGTGCCAGCAGCTACATGTCTCTAGCGGGCACAGATACGCAGTATTTT. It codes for CASSYMSLAGTDTQYF.